This T cell receptor beta chain derives from a study of T cells in Graves' hyperthyroidism and ophthalmopathy. The study's findings and limits: Model output signaled ophthalmopathy a median roughly 6.5 months ahead of onset.

RNA transcripts yielded amplified TCR beta CDR3 regions. First-round RT-PCR targeting the TCR CDR3 was performed with the HTBI primer set. MiXCR, run by TCRdb on the multiplex PCR reads, gives a single entry per CDR3 protein. In the table there are a few hundred thousand distinct CDR3 sequences, 20% to 25% of which are singletons. This clonotype has at least ten counts. Its matching antigen is unknown. CDR1 is SGHTA and CDR2 is FQGNSA in the germline V gene. V gave up 2 bases and J gave up 1 base; unmatched junction bases: 7. The length of the CDR3 is 18 residues. Exclusion criteria comprised uncontrolled infection, other autoimmune disease, pregnancy or lactation.

The origin of this receptor is a woman between 65 and 79 years old with Graves' ophthalmopathy. The source material was blood. V and J are TRBV7-2 and TRBJ2-3; TRBD2 aligns across 12 bases. This CDR3 is CASSLSLAGGPGTDTQYF. The CDR3 bases are TGTGCCAGCAGCTTATCCCTAGCGGGAGGGCCCGGCACAGATACGCAGTATTTT.